This record concerns one T cell receptor (beta chain) sequence. CDR1 MNHEY and CDR2 SVGEGT come from the germline V gene. Trimming took 4 bases from V and 5 from J, leaving 17 bases between them. The CDR3 loop spans 15 amino acids. The sample is drawn from a study of blood T cell repertoires in COVID-19. The wider study: There were acute and convalescent COVID-19 samples, and they came from the United States, Italy and Spain. The analysed material was cDNA or gDNA that came from T cells, B-cell-depleted T cells, or PBMCs.

Original processing methods: How many nucleated cells were present was estimated from reference gene primer amplification. Libraries were prepared by immunoSEQ multiplex PCR; TCRdb keeps only in-frame clonotypes and omits some of them. The D gene and trimming were derived from the DNA, and the V and J assignments and clone size from that table. The data hold roughly 410,000 clones, with about 89% observed a single time. The sequencing input was peripheral blood. The clonotype was recovered from a woman in her sixties or seventies with COVID-19, enrolled during active disease. The chain employs TRBV6-2 or TRBV6-3 and TRBJ1-1; D is uncertain. The CDR3 reads CASSSFGGRGTEAFF. CDR3 coding DNA: TGTGCCAGCAGTTCTTTTGGCGGGCGGGGAACTGAAGCTTTCTTT.